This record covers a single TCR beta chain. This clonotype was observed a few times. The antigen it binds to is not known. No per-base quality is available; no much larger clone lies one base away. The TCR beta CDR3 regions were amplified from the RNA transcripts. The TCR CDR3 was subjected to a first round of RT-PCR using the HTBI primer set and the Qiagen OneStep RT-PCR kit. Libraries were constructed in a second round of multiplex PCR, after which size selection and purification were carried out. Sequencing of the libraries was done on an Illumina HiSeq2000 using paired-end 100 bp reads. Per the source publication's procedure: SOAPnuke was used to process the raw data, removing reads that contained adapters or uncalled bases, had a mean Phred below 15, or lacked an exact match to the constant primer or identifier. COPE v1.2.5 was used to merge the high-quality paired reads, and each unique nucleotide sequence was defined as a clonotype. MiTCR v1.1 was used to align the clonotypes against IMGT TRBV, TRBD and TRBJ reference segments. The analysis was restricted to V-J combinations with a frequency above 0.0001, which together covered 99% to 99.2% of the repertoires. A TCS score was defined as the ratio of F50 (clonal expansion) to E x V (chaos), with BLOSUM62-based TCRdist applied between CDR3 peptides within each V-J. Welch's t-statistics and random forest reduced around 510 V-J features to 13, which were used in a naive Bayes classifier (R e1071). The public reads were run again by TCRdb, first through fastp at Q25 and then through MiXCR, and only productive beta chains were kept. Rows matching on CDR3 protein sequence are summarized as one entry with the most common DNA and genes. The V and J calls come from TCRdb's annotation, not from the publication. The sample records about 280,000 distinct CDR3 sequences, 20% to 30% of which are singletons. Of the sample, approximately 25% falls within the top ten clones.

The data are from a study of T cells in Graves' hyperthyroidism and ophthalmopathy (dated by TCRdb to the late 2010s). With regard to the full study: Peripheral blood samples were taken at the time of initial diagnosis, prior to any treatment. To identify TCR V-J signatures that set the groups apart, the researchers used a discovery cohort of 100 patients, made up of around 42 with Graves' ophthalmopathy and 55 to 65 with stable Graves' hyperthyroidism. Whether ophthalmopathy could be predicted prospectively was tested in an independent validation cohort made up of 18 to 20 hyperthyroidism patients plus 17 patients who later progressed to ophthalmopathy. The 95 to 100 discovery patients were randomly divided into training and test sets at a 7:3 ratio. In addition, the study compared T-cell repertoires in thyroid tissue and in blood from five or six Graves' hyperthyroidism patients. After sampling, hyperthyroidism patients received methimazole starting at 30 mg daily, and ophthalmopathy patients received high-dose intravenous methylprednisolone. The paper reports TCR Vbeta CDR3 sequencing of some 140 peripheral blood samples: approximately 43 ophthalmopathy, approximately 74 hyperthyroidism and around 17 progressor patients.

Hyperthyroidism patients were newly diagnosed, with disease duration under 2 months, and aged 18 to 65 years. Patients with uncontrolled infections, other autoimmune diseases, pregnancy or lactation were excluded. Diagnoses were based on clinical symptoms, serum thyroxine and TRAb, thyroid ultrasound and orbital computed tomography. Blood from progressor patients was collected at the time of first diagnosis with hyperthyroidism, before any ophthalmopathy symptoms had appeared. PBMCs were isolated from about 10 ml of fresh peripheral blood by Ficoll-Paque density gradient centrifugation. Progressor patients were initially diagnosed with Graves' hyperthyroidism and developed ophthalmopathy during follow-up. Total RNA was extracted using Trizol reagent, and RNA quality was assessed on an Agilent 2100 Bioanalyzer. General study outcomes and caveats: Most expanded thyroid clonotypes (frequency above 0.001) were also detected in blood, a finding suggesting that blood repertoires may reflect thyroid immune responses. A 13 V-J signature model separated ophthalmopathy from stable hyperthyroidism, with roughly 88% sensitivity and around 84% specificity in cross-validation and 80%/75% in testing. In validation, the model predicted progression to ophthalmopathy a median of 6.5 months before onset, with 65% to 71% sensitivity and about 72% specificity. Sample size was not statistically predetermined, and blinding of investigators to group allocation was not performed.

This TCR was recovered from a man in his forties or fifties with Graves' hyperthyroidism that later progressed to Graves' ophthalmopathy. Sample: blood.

CDR3 reads: CASRAGYIYEQYF. The nucleotides are TGTGCCAGCAGGGCGGGCTACATCTACGAGCAGTACTTC. The V and J genes are TRBV28 and TRBJ2-7, and possibly TRBD2, on 5 matching bases. The V and J ends are trimmed by 6 bases and 3 bases, leaving 12 bases between them. The CDR3 measures 13 amino acids from cysteine to phenylalanine. The retained sequence is limited to the CDR3, 39 bases, with the frame set at the first base. The germline V gene yields MDHEN for CDR1 and SYDVKM for CDR2.